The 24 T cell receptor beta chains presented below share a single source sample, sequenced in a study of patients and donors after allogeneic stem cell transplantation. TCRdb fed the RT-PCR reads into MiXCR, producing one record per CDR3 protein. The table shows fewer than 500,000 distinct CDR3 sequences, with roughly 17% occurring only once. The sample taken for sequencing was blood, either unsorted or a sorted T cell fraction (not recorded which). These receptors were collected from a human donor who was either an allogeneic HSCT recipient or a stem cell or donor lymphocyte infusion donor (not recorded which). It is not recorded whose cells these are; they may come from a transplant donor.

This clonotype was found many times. Written as DNA, the CDR3 is TGTGCCAGCAGTTTAGGCGGGGGCTCACCCCTCCACTTT. It encodes CASSLGGGSPLHF. The chain couples TRBV12-3 or TRBV12-4 to TRBJ1-6, with a possible D match to TRBD1 (6 bases). This CDR3 spans 13 amino acids. The ends were cut back, 1 base at V and 10 bases at J, with 8 bases in the middle.

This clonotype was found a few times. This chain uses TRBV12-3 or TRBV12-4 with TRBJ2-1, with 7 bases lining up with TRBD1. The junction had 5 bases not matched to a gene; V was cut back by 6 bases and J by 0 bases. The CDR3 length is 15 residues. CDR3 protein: CASSLTGSSYNEQFF. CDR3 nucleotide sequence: TGTGCCAGCAGCTTGACAGGGAGCTCCTACAATGAGCAGTTCTTC.

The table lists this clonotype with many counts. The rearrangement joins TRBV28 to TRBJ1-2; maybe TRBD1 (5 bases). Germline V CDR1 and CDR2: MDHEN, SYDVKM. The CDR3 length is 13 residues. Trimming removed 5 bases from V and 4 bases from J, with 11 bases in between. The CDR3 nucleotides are TGTGCCAGCAGTACGGGGGGAAGCTATGGCTACACCTTC. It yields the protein CASSTGGSYGYTF.

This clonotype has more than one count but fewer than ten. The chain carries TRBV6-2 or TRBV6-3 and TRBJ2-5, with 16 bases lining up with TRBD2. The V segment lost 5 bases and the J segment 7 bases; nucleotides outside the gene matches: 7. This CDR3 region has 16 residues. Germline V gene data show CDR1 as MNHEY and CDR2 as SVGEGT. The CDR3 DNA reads TGTGCCAGCAGTACGGGGACTAGCGGGGGGGCTGTGACCCAGTACTTC. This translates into CASSTGTSGGAVTQYF.

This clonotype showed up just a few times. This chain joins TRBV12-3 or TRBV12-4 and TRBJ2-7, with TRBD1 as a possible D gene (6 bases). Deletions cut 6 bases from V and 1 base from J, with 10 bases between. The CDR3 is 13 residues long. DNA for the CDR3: TGTGCCAGCAGACTTGACAGGTCCTACGAGCAGTACTTC. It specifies CASRLDRSYEQYF.

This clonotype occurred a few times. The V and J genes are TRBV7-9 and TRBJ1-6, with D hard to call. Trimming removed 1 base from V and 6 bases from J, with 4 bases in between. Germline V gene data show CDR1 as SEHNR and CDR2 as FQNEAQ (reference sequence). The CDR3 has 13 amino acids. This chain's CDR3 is CASSLGVNSPLHF. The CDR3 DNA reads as TGTGCCAGCAGCTTAGGGGTTAATTCACCCCTCCACTTT.

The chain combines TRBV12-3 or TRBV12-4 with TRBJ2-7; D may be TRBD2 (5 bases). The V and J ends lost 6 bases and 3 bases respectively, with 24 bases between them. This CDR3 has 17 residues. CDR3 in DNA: TGTGCCAGCAGCTCCACCTTGGCCGGGAAACGTTACTACGAGCAGTACTTC. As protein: CASSSTLAGKRYYEQYF.

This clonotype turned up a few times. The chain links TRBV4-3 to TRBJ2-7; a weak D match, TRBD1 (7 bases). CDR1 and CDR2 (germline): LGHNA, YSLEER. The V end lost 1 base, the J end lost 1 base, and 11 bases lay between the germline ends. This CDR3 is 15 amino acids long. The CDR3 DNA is TGCGCCAGCAGCCAAGCGGGGGACAGTTCCTACGAGCAGTACTTC. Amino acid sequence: CASSQAGDSSYEQYF.

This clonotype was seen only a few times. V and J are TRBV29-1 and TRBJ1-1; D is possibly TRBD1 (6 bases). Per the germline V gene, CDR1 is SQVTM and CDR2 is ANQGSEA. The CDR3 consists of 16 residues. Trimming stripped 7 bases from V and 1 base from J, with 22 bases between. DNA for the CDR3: TGCAGCGCCCCAGTAATGGGGGCGGGAAAGAACACTGAAGCTTTCTTT. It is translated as CSAPVMGAGKNTEAFF.

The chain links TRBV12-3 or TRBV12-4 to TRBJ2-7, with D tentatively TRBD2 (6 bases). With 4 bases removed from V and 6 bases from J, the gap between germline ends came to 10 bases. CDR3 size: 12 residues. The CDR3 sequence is CASSYAGSEQYF. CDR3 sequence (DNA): TGTGCCAGCAGTTACGCCGGGAGCGAGCAGTACTTC.

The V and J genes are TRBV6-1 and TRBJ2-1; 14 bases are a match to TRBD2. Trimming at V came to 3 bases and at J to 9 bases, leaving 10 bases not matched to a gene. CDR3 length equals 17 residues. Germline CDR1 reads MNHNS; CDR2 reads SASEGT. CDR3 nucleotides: TGTGCCAGCAGTGACGGACTAGCGGGGGGCCTTTTTTCTGAGCAGTTCTTC. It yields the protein CASSDGLAGGLFSEQFF.

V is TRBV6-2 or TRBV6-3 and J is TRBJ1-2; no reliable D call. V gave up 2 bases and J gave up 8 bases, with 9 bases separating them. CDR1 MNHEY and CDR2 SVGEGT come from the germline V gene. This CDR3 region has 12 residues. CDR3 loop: CASSYLSKGYTF. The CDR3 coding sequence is TGTGCCAGCAGTTACCTATCAAAAGGCTACACCTTC.

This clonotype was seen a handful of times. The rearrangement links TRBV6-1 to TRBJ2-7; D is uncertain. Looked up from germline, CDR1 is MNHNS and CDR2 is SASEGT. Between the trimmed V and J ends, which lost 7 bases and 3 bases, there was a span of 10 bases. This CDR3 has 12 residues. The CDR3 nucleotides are TGTGCCAGCAATAACCTACGCTACGAGCAGTACTTC. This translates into CASNNLRYEQYF.

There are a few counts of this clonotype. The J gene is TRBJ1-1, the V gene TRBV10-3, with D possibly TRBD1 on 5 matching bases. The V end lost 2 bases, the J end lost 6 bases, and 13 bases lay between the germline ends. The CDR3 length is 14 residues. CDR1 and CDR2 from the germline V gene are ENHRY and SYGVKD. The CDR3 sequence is CAISEIAREAEAFF. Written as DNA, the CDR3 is TGTGCCATCAGTGAGATCGCCAGGGAGGCTGAAGCTTTCTTT.

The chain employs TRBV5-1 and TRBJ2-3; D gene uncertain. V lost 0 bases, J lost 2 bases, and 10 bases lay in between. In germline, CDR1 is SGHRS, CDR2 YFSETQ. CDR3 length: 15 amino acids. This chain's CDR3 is CASSLGRSLTDTQYF. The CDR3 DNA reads TGCGCCAGCAGCTTGGGACGGTCCCTCACAGATACGCAGTATTTT.

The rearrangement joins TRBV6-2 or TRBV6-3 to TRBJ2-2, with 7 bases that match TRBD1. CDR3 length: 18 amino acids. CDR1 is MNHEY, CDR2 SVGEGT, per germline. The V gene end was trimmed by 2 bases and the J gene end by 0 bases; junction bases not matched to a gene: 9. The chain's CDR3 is CASSYRGVGTANTGELFF. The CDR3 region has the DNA TGTGCCAGCAGTTACAGGGGCGTCGGGACAGCGAACACCGGGGAGCTGTTTTTT.

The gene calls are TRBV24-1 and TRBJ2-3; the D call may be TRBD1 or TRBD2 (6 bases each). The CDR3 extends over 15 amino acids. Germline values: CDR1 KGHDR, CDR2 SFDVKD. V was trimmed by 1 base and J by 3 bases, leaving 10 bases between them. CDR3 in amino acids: CATSDLGGPTDTQYF. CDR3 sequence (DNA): TGTGCCACCAGTGATTTAGGGGGGCCAACAGATACGCAGTATTTT.

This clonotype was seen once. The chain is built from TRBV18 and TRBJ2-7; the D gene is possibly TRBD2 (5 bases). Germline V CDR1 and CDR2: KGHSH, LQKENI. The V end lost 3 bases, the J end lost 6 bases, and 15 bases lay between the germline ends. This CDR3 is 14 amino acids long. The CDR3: CASSPRDIRGEQYF. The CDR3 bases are TGTGCCAGCTCACCCCGGGATATTCGGGGCGAGCAGTACTTC. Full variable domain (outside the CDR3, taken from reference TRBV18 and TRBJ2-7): NAGVMQNPRHLVRRRGQEARLRCSPMKGHSHVYWYRQLPEEGLKFMVYLQKENIIDESGMPKERFSAEFPKEGPSILRIQQVVRGDSAAYFCASSPRDIRGEQYFGPGTRLTVT.

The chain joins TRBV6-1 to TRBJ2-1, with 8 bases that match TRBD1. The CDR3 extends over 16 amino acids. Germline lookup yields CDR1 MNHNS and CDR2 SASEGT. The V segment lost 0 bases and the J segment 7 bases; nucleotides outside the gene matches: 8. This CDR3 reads CASSEAGRGPSNEQFF. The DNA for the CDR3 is TGTGCCAGCAGTGAAGCGGGCAGGGGGCCATCTAATGAGCAGTTCTTC.

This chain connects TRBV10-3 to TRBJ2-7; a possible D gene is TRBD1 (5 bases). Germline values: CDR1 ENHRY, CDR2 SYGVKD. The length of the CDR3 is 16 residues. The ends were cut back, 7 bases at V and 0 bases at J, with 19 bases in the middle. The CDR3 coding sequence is TGTGCCATCACGGCAGGGAAGTTTCCTTTCTCCTACGAGCAGTACTTC. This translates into CAITAGKFPFSYEQYF.

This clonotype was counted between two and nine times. The chain's CDR3 is CASSSWTSAQETQYF. DNA for the CDR3: TGTGCCAGCAGTTCTTGGACTAGCGCGCAAGAGACCCAGTACTTC. The chain has TRBV12-3 or TRBV12-4 and TRBJ2-5; 9 bases are shared with TRBD2. The CDR3 is 15 residues long. Trimming removed 4 bases from V and 2 bases from J; junction bases left unmatched: 5.

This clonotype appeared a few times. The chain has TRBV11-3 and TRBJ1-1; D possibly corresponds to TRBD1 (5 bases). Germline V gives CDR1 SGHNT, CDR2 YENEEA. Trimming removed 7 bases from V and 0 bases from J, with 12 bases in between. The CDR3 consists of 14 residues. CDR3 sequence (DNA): TGTGCCAGCACCCAGACAGTCCTGAACACTGAAGCTTTCTTT. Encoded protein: CASTQTVLNTEAFF.

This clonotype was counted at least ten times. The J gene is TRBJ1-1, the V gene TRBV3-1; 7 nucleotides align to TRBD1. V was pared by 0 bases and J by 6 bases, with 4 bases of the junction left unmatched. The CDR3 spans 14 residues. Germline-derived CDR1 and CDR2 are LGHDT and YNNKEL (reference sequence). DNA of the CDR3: TGTGCCAGCAGCCAAGAGTCAGGGACAGCTGAAGCTTTCTTT. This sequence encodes CASSQESGTAEAFF. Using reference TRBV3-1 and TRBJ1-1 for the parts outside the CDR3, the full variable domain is DTAVSQTPKYLVTQMGNDKSIKCEQNLGHDTMYWYKQDSKKFLKIMFSYNNKELIINETVPNRFSPKSPDKAHLNLHINSLELGDSAVYFCASSQESGTAEAFFGQGTRLTVV.

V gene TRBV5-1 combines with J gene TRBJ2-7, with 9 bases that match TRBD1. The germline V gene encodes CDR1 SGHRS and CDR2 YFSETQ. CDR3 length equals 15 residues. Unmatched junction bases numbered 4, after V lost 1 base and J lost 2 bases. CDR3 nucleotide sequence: TGCGCCAGCAGCTTGCACAGGGGGCAAGCCTACGAGCAGTACTTC. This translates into CASSLHRGQAYEQYF.